The 19 T cell receptor beta chains given below trace back to one sample, sequenced in a study of T cell repertoires in cytomegalovirus infection. These receptors lack a known antigen. TCRdb independently ran MiXCR on the reads; one entry per CDR3 protein. The top ten hold under 15% of the sample, which has about 830,000 distinct CDR3 sequences, about 31% seen once. The sequences come from cultured CD8+ T cells from PBMCs, collected from culture after CMV antigen stimulation. These receptors originate from a human donor in good health (CMV status not recorded). Some clones in this sample may be carry-over from other donors' samples.

This clonotype was picked up a small number of times. The chain couples TRBV6-5 to TRBJ1-2; a possible D gene is TRBD1 (6 bases). This CDR3 has 16 residues. Trimming removed 0 bases from V and 5 bases from J, with 16 bases in between. CDR1 and CDR2 (germline): MNHEY, SVGAGI. CDR3 bases: TGTGCCAGCAGTTACTCAACCAGGGGCTTTGGGTATGGCTACACCTTC. Its translation: CASSYSTRGFGYGYTF.

This clonotype was found a few times. The chain couples TRBV7-8 to TRBJ2-5; a weak D match, TRBD1 (6 bases). The germline gives CDR1 SGHVS, CDR2 FQNEAQ. Trimming took off 4 bases at V and 5 bases at J, with 17 bases between the two ends. The length of the CDR3 is 15 residues. For the CDR3, the DNA is TGTGCCAGCAGCTCCGAGTTGGGGGCGCGGGAGACCCAGTACTTC. This translates into CASSSELGARETQYF.

J is TRBJ2-2 and V is TRBV19; the D is unclear. The V gene lost 5 bases and the J gene lost 10 bases, with 17 bases spanning the gap. The length of the CDR3 is 14 residues. Germline values: CDR1 LNHDA, CDR2 SQIVND (reference sequence). DNA of the CDR3: TGTGCCAGTAGTGCGGCTACAGTCCGACCGGAGCTGTTTTTT. This encodes CASSAATVRPELFF.

V gene TRBV7-6 combines with J gene TRBJ1-2, with 9 positions matching TRBD1. Losses at the gene ends were 4 bases for V and 4 bases for J; bases not matched to a gene: 7. The length of the CDR3 is 15 residues. Germline CDR1 SGHVS, CDR2 FNYEAQ. Here the CDR3 reads CASSSYRGRGYGYTF. CDR3 nucleotides: TGTGCCAGCAGCTCGTACAGGGGGCGCGGCTATGGCTACACCTTC.

A few counts support this clonotype. J is TRBJ1-2 and V is TRBV19; 9 nucleotides align to TRBD1. CDR1 and CDR2 (germline): LNHDA, SQIVND (reference sequence). This CDR3 has 15 amino acids. V lost 6 bases and J lost 5; bases outside the gene matches: 10. DNA of the CDR3: TGTGCCAGTAGGCCGCCGGGACAGGGTCTTTATGGCTACACCTTC. This codes for CASRPPGQGLYGYTF.

The rearrangement uses TRBV7-9 and TRBJ2-1; D not resolved. CDR1 is SEHNR, CDR2 FQNEAQ, per germline (reference sequence). The CDR3 has 17 residues. V was pared by 1 base and J by 2 bases, with 15 bases between. The chain's CDR3 is CASSLGVARFPYNEQFF. CDR3 DNA: TGTGCCAGCAGCTTAGGGGTGGCCAGGTTCCCCTACAATGAGCAGTTCTTC. Full variable domain (missing parts from reference TRBV7-9 and TRBJ2-1): DTGVSQNPRHKITKRGQNVTFRCDPISEHNRLYWYRQTLGQGPEFLTYFQNEAQLEKSRLLSDRFSAERPKGSFSTLEIQRTEQGDSAMYLCASSLGVARFPYNEQFFGPGTRLTVL.

This clonotype was observed at least ten times. This chain uses TRBV6-1 with TRBJ1-6; maybe TRBD1 (5 bases). Between the trimmed V and J ends, which lost 6 bases and 13 bases, there was a span of 13 bases. Germline V gene sequence: CDR1 MNHNS, CDR2 SASEGT. This CDR3 spans 12 amino acids. The CDR3 DNA reads TGTGCCAGCAGGGCAGGGCTCGGCCCCCTCCACTTT. Amino acid sequence: CASRAGLGPLHF.

Note on this clonotype: A much larger clone is a single base away; this may be a read error. V and J are TRBV7-6 and TRBJ2-5; D may be TRBD2 (5 bases). The V gene lost 1 base and the J gene lost 5 bases, with 14 bases spanning the gap. This CDR3 contains 15 residues. Germline assignment: CDR1 SGHVS and CDR2 FNYEAQ. CDR3 nucleotides: TGTGCCAGCAGCTTAGTTGGACGGGATGAGGAGACCCAGTACTTC. Translation: CASSLVGRDEETQYF.

The chain has TRBV28 and TRBJ2-2, with D unresolved. CDR1 is MDHEN, CDR2 SYDVKM, per germline. Trimming left V 6 bases short and J 6 bases short, with 8 bases between. The CDR3 runs 12 residues. CDR3 in amino acids: CASSPMAGELFF. As DNA, the CDR3 is TGTGCCAGCAGCCCGATGGCCGGGGAGCTGTTTTTT.

CDR3 loop: CASSLGREGEKKISYNSPLHF. CDR3 DNA sequence: TGTGCCAGCAGCTTAGGCCGGGAAGGGGAGAAGAAAATCTCCTATAATTCACCCCTCCACTTT. The chain recombines TRBV13 with TRBJ1-6; D may be TRBD1 (5 bases). This CDR3 contains 21 residues. Trimming pared 0 bases from V and 0 bases from J, leaving 21 bases between. The germline gives CDR1 PRHDT, CDR2 FYEKMQ (reference sequence).

Ten or more counts support this clonotype. V gene TRBV6-1 combines with J gene TRBJ1-1; D gene uncertain. Trimming took off 0 bases at V and 0 bases at J, with 8 bases between the two ends. The CDR3 spans 15 residues. CDR1 and CDR2 (germline): MNHNS, SASEGT. Written as DNA, the CDR3 is TGTGCCAGCAGTGAAGCACGCGAGATGAACACTGAAGCTTTCTTT. Protein product: CASSEAREMNTEAFF.

The chain has TRBV7-8 and TRBJ1-4, with 8 nucleotides matching TRBD1. V was pared by 5 bases and J by 8 bases, with 16 bases of the junction left unmatched. CDR3 length: 17 amino acids. In germline, CDR1 is SGHVS, CDR2 FQNEAQ. CDR3 sequence: CASSPSYRGAKEEKLFF. Written as DNA, the CDR3 is TGTGCCAGCAGCCCTTCTTACAGGGGGGCAAAAGAAGAAAAACTGTTTTTT.

The V and J genes are TRBV10-3 and TRBJ2-1; maybe TRBD2 (6 bases). Germline CDR1 ENHRY, CDR2 SYGVKD. Deletions cut 6 bases from V and 7 bases from J, with 25 bases between. This CDR3 comprises 17 residues. Written as DNA, the CDR3 is TGTGCCATCAGCGCCGGGACGGAACCCGGTGGGAGGAATGAGCAGTTCTTC. Amino acids: CAISAGTEPGGRNEQFF.

This clonotype was recorded only once. The chain combines TRBV2 with TRBJ2-7; 9 nucleotides line up with TRBD1. Germline V CDR1 and CDR2: SNHLY, FYNNEI. The CDR3 length is 16 residues. Losses at the gene ends were 3 bases for V and 4 bases for J; bases not matched to a gene: 10. CDR3 residues: CASSDRGRDREYEQYF. The CDR3 DNA is TGTGCCAGCAGTGATAGGGGCCGGGACAGGGAATACGAGCAGTACTTC.

The chain recombines TRBV2 with TRBJ2-2, with D perhaps being TRBD1 or TRBD2 (6 bases each). The CDR3 has 17 amino acids. Germline V CDR1 and CDR2: SNHLY, FYNNEI. Trimming shortened V by 2 bases and J by 4 bases, and 17 bases separated the two germline ends. DNA for the CDR3: TGTGCCAGCAGTGAATGGTTCAGGGGTAGCGGCACCGGGGAGCTGTTTTTT. Its protein product is CASSEWFRGSGTGELFF.

This chain joins TRBV6-8 and TRBJ2-1; D remains ambiguous. The V gene lost 0 bases and the J gene lost 0 bases, with 9 bases spanning the gap. This CDR3 spans 16 amino acids. In germline, CDR1 is MNHGY, CDR2 SAAAGT. The CDR3 coding sequence is TGTGCCAGCAGTTACTCAGGGCCAGGCTCCTACAATGAGCAGTTCTTC. This gives the protein CASSYSGPGSYNEQFF.

This chain links TRBV20-1 with TRBJ2-3, with 11 bases that match TRBD2. This CDR3 comprises 18 residues. The germline V gene has CDR1 DFQATT and CDR2 SNEGSKA (reference sequence). With 4 bases clipped from V and 5 bases from J, the junction kept 17 bases outside the gene matches. The CDR3 bases are TGCAGTGCTATCAAAACAATAGCGGGGGGGCTAATAGGAGATACGCAGTATTTT. The encoded protein is CSAIKTIAGGLIGDTQYF.

This chain uses TRBV7-9 with TRBJ1-1; D gene ambiguous. This CDR3 comprises 14 residues. V was shortened by 4 bases and J by 1 base, with 10 bases between the two germline ends. Germline values: CDR1 SEHNR, CDR2 FQNEAQ (reference sequence). CDR3 sequence reads: CASSSSPTNTEAFF. CDR3 in DNA: TGTGCCAGCAGCTCCTCACCAACGAACACTGAAGCTTTCTTT.

Only a few counts were recorded for this clonotype. V and J are TRBV20-1 and TRBJ1-4; D is uncertain. The V and J ends lost 0 bases and 3 bases respectively, with 11 bases between them. The germline CDR1 and CDR2 sequences are DFQATT and SNEGSKA (reference sequence). The CDR3 covers 15 residues. The CDR3 coding sequence is TGCAGTGCTAGAGATAAAAGGGCATCTAATGAAAAACTGTTTTTT. Amino acid sequence: CSARDKRASNEKLFF.